One and the same sample provided the 2 T cell receptor beta chains below, sequenced in a study of blood T cell repertoires in COVID-19. TCRdb keeps only in-frame clones here, not all; method: immunoSEQ multiplex PCR. Among some 120,000 clones, around 80% were seen once, and the ten largest hold around 5.6%. The sequenced sample was peripheral blood. Every receptor here comes from a man of 80 years or more with active or convalescent COVID-19.

The J gene is TRBJ1-2, the V gene TRBV6-2 or TRBV6-3, with 8 bases lining up with TRBD1. Germline values: CDR1 MNHEY, CDR2 SVGEGT. The length of the CDR3 is 13 residues. With 5 bases clipped from V and 6 bases from J, the junction kept 5 bases outside the gene matches. CDR3 loop: CASSPDRGHGYTF. DNA of the CDR3: TGTGCCAGCAGTCCCGACAGGGGTCATGGCTACACCTTC.

The table lists this clone with a few counts. V usage is TRBV3-1 (or the pseudogene TRBV3-2) and J usage is TRBJ2-5; tentative D call: TRBD1 (5 bases). This CDR3 spans 13 amino acids. Trimming took 6 bases from V and 3 from J, leaving 11 bases between them. Germline V lookup: CDR1 LGHDT, CDR2 YNNKEL (reference sequence). The CDR3 reads CASRPGSEETQYF. The CDR3 region has the DNA TGTGCCAGCAGACCAGGGTCGGAAGAGACCCAGTACTTC.